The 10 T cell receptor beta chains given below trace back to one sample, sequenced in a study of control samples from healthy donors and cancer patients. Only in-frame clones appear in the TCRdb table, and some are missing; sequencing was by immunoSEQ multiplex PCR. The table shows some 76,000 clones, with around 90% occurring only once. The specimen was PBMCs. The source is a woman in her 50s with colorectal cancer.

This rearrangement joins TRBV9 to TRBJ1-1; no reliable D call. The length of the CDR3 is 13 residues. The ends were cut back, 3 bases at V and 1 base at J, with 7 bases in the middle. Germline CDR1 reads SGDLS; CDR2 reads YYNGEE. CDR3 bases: TGTGCCAGCAGCGCCCAGCGGAACACTGAAGCTTTCTTT. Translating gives CASSAQRNTEAFF.

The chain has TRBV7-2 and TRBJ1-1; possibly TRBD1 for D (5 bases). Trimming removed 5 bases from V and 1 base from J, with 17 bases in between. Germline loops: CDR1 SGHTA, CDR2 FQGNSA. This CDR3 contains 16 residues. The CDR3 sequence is CASSPGGRRRNTEAFF. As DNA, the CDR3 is TGTGCCAGCAGCCCCGGGGGTAGGCGGCGGAACACTGAAGCTTTCTTT.

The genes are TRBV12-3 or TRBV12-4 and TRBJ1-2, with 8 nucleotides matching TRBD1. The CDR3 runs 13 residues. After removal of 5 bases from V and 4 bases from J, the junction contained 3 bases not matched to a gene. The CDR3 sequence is CASSRTGTYGYTF. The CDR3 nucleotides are TGTGCCAGCAGTCGGACAGGGACCTATGGCTACACCTTC.

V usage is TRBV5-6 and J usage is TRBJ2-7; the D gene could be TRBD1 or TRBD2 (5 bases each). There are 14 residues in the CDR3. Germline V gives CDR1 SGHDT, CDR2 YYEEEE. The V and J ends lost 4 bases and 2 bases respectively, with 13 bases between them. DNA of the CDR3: TGTGCCAGCAGCAGGGACGGGAAAGCCTACGAGCAGTACGTC. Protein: CASSRDGKAYEQYV.

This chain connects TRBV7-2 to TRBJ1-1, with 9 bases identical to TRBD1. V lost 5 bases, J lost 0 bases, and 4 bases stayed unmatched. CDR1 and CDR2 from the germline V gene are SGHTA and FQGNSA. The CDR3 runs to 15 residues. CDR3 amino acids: CASSGTGNMNTEAFF. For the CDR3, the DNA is TGTGCCAGCAGCGGGACAGGGAATATGAACACTGAAGCTTTCTTT.

CDR3 bases: TGTGCCAGCAGCTTGTTTCTAGCGGTGAACACCGGGGAGCTGTTTTTT. Its translation is CASSLFLAVNTGELFF. The V call is TRBV5-6, the J call TRBJ2-2, with TRBD2 identical over 7 bases. With 1 base clipped from V and 1 base from J, the junction kept 4 bases outside the gene matches. Germline lookup yields CDR1 SGHDT and CDR2 YYEEEE. CDR3 length: 16 amino acids. The full variable domain, its missing parts supplied by reference TRBV5-6 and TRBJ2-2, is DAGVTQSPTHLIKTRGQQVTLRCSPKSGHDTVSWYQQALGQGPQFIFQYYEEEERQRGNFPDRFSGHQFPNYSSELNVNALLLGDSALYLCASSLFLAVNTGELFFGEGSRLTVL.

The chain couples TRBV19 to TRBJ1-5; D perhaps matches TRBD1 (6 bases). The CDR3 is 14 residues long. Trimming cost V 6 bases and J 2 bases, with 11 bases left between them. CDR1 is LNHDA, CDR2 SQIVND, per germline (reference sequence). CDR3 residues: CASSLQGGNQPQHF. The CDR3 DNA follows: TGTGCCAGTAGCCTACAGGGTGGCAATCAGCCCCAGCATTTT.

The CDR3 sequence: CASSLDSTLGAQYF. The CDR3, as DNA: TGTGCCAGCAGTCTGGACTCAACCCTCGGGGCCCAGTACTTC. The chain links TRBV6-5 to TRBJ2-5; a possible D gene is TRBD2 (5 bases). Germline-derived CDR1 and CDR2 are MNHEY and SVGAGI. The ends were cut back, 5 bases at V and 9 bases at J, with 19 bases in the middle. The length of the CDR3 is 14 residues.

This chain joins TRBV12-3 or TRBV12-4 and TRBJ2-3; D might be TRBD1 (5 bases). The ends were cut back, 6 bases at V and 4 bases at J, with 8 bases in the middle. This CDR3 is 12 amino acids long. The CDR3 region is CASSPGPDTQYF. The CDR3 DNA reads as TGTGCCAGCAGCCCAGGGCCAGATACGCAGTATTTT.

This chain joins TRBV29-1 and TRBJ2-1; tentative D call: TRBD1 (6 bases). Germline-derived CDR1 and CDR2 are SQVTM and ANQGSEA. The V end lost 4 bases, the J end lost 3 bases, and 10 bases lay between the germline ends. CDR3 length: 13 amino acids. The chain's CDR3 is CSVAGHVYNEQFF. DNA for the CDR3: TGCAGCGTTGCGGGACACGTCTACAATGAGCAGTTCTTC.